This T cell receptor beta chain was recorded in a study of glioma-infiltrating T cells. TCR alpha and beta CDR3 regions were amplified from RNA using iRepertoire nested multiplex PCR. TCRdb reprocessed the multiplex PCR reads with MiXCR, giving one entry per CDR3 protein. The sample includes under 200,000 distinct CDR3 sequences, around 40% of them seen just once. The CDR3 contains 18 residues. The ends were cut back, 5 bases at V and 5 bases at J, with 25 bases in the middle. Germline CDR1 is ENHRY and CDR2 is SYGVKD. This clonotype was sampled from a human donor with low-grade glioma or glioblastoma, undergoing nonglioma brain surgery, or in good health (not recorded which). The sequencing sample was made of glioma tissue, nonneoplastic brain tissue, or PBMCs (not recorded which). The chain links TRBV10-3 to TRBJ2-1; D is uncertain. The CDR3 bases are TGTGCCATCAGTCCTCAGCTAAAACCCACAGAGAATAACAATGAGCAGTTCTTC. This sequence encodes CAISPQLKPTENNNEQFF.